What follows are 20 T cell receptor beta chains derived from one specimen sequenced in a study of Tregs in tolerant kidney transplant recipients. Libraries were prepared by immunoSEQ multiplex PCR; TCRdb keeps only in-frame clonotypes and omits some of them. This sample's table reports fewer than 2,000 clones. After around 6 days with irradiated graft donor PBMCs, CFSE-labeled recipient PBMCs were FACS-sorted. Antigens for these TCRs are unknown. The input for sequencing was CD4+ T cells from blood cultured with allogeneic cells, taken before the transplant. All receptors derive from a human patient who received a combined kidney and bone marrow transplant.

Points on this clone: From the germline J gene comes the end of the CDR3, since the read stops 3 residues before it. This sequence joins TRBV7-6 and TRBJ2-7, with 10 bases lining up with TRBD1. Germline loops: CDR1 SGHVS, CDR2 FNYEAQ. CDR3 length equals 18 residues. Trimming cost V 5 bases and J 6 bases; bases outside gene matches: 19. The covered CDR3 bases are TGTGCCAGCAGCCCTGGTTTGGGGGACAGGGGTTTGCTCCTCGAG. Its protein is CASSPGLGDRGLLLE. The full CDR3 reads CASSPGLGDRGLLLEQYF.

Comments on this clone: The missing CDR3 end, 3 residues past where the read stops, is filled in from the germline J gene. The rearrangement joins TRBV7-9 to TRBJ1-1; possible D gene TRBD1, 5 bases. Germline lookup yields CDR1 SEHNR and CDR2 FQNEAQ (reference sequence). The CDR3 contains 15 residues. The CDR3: CASSYVRQSQETAFF. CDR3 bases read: TGTGCCAGCAGCTACGTCCGACAGAGCCAAGAGACA.

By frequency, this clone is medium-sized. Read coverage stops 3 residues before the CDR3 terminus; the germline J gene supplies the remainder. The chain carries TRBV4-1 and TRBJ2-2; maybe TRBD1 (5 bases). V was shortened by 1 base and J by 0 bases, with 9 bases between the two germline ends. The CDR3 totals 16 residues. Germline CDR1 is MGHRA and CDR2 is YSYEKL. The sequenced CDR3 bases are TGCGCCAGCAGCCAAGCGCAGGGAACGAACACCGGGGAG. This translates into CASSQAQGTNTGE. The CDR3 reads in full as CASSQAQGTNTGELFF.

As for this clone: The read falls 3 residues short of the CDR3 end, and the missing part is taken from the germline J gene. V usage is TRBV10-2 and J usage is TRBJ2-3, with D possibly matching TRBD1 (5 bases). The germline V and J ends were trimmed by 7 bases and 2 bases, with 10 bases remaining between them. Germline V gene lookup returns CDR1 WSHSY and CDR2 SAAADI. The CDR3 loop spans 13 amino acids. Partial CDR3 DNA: TGCGCCAGCAAAACAGGTATCACAGATACG. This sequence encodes CASKTGITDT. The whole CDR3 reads CASKTGITDTQYF.

The DNA read from the CDR3 is TGTGCCAGCGGCGTCAGGGCGAATCAGCCC. Its translation is CASGVRANQP. The entire CDR3 protein is CASGVRANQPQHF. V usage is TRBV7-2 and J usage is TRBJ1-5, with D possibly matching TRBD1 (5 bases). The read halts 3 residues ahead of the CDR3 end, with the missing end drawn from the germline J gene. V shed 8 bases and J shed 4 bases, with 12 bases lying between them. Germline loops: CDR1 SGHTA, CDR2 FQGNSA. The CDR3 spans 13 residues.

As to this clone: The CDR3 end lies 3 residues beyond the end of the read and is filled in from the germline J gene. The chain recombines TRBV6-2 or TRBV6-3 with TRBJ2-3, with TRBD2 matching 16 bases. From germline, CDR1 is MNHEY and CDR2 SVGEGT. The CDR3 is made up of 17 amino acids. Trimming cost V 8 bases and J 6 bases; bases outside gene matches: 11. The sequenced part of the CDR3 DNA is TGTGCCAGCCGGAACAGCCCGGGACTAGCGGGAGGGGATACG. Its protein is CASRNSPGLAGGDT. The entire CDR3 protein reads CASRNSPGLAGGDTQYF.

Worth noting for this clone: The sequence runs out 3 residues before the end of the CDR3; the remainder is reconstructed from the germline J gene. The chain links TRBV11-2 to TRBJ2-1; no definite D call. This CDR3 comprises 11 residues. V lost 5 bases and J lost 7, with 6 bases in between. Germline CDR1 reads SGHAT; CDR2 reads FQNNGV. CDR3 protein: CASSNGNEQFF. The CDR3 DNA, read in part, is TGTGCCAGCAGCAACGGGAATGAG.

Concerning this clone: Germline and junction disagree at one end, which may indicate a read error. The CDR3 loop reads CASSFTPTDTQYF. The DNA read from the CDR3 is TGCGCCAGCAGCTTTACTCCCACAGATACG. The V gene is TRBV4-2, the J gene TRBJ2-3, with D hard to call. The CDR3 goes on 3 residues after the read ends, and that part is filled in from the germline J gene. CDR3 size: 13 residues. In germline, CDR1 is LGHNA, CDR2 YNFKEQ.

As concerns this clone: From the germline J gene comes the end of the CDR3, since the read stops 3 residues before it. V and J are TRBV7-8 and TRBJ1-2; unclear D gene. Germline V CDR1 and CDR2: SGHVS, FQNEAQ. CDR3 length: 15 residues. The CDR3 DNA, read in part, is TGTGCCAGCAGCCCTTTAAGCAACTTGTTGCACGAC. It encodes CASSPLSNLLHD. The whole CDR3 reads CASSPLSNLLHDYTF.

The CDR3 DNA, read in part, is TGCGCCAGCAGCTTGGGACAGGGTTCGGGGACCTACGAG. Amino acids: CASSLGQGSGTYE. The entire CDR3 protein reads CASSLGQGSGTYEQYF. This chain connects TRBV5-1 to TRBJ2-7, with TRBD1 identical over 7 bases. The missing CDR3 end, 3 residues past where the read stops, is filled in from the germline J gene. Germline lookup yields CDR1 SGHRS and CDR2 YFSETQ. V was clipped by 0 bases and J by 2 bases; unmatched bases: 8. There are 16 residues in the CDR3.

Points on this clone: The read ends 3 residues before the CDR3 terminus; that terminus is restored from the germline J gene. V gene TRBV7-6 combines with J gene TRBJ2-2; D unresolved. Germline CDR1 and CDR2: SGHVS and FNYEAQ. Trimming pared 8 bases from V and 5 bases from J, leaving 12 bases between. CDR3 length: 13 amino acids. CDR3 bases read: TGTGCCAGCCGCTCCCAGGTAACCGGGGAG. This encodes CASRSQVTGE. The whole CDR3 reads CASRSQVTGELFF.

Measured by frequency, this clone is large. The CDR3 DNA, read in part, is TGTGCCAGCCAAGGGAGGCGTTACGTCAGGGACGAG. This sequence encodes CASQGRRYVRDE. Given in full, the CDR3 is CASQGRRYVRDEQYF. The chain couples TRBV2 to TRBJ2-7, with D possibly TRBD2 on 6 matching bases. The sequence runs out 3 residues before the end of the CDR3; the remainder is reconstructed from the germline J gene. The CDR3 is 15 residues long. Trimming shortened V by 8 bases and J by 5 bases, and 22 bases separated the two germline ends. Germline values: CDR1 SNHLY, CDR2 FYNNEI.

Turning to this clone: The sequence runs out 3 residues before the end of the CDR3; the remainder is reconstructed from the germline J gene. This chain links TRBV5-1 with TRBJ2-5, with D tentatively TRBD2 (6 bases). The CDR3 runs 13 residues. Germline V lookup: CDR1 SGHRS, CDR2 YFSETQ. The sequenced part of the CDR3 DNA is TGCGCCAGCAAGAGGGACTCACGGGGTACC. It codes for CASKRDSRGT. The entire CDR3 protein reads CASKRDSRGTQYF.

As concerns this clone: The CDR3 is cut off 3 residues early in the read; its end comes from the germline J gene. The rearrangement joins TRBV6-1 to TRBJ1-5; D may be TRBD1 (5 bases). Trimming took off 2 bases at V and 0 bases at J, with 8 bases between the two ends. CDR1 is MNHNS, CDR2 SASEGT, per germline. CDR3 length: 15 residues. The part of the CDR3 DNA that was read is TGTGCCAGCAGTGAACAGGGATATAGCAATCAGCCC. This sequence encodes CASSEQGYSNQP. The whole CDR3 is CASSEQGYSNQPQHF.

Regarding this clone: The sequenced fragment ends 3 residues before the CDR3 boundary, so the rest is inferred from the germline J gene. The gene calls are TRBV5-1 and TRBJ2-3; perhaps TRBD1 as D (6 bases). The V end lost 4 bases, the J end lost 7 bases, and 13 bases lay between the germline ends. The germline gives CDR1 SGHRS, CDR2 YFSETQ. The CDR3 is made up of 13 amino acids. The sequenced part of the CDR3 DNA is TGCGCCAGCAGCCCCGAGGGGGTGAATACG. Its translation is CASSPEGVNT. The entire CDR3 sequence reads CASSPEGVNTQYF. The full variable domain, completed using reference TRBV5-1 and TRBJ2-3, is KAGVTQTPRYLIKTRGQQVTLSCSPISGHRSVSWYQQTPGQGLQFLFEYFSETQRNKGNFPGRFSGRQFSNSRSEMNVSTLELGDSALYLCASSPEGVNTQYFGPGTRLTVL.

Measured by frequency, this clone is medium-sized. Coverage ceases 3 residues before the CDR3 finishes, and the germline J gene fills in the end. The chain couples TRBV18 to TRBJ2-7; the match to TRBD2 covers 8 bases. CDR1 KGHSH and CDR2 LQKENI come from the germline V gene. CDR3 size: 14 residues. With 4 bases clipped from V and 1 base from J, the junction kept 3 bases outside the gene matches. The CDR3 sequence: CASSRASGSYEQYF. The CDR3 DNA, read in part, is TGTGCCAGCTCACGCGCTAGCGGGTCCTACGAG.

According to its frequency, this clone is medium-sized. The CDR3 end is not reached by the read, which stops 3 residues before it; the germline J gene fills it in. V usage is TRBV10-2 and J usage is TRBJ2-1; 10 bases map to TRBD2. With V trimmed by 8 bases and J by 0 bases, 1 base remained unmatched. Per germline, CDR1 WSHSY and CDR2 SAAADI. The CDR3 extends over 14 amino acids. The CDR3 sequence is CASASGSSYNEQFF. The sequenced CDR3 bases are TGCGCCAGCGCTAGCGGGAGCTCCTACAATGAG.

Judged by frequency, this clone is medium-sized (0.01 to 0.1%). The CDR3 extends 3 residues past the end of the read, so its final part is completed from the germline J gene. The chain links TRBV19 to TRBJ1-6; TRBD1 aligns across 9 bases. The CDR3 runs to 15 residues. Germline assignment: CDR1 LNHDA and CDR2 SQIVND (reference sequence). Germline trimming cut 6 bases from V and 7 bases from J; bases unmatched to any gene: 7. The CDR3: CASRKQGAFNSPLHF. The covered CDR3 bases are TGTGCCAGTAGGAAACAGGGGGCATTCAATTCACCC. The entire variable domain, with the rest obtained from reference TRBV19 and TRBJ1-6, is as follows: DGGITQSPKYLFRKEGQNVTLSCEQNLNHDAMYWYRQDPGQGLRLIYYSQIVNDFQKGDIAEGYSVSREKKESFPLTVTSAQKNPTAFYLCASRKQGAFNSPLHFGNGTRLTVT.

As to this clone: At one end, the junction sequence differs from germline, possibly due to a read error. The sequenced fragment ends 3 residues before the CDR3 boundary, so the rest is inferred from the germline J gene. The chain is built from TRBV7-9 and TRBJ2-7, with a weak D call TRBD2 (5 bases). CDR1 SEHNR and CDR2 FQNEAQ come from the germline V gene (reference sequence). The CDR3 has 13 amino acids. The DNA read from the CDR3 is TGTGCCAGCCGCTTCTTTCACCGGGGCGAG. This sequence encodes CASRFFHRGE. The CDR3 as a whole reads CASRFFHRGEQYF.

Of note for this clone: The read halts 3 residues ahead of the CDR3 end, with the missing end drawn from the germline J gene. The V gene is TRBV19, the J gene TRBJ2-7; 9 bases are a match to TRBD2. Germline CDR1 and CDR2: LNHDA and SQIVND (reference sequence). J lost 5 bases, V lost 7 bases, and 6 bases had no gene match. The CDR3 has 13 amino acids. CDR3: CASISGGYDEQYF. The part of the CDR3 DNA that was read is TGTGCCAGTATTAGCGGGGGATACGACGAG.